This TCR beta chain was documented in a study of cytomegalovirus exposure and HLA in healthy donors. Study-wide results and limits: There were several of the most significant clusters that appeared linked to common viral pathogens in a later analysis. A later analysis linked a missense variant in DCLRE1C to the trimming of TCR beta V and J genes. Earlier analysis yielded a pattern in which most TCR beta V segments were productive about 90% or about 30% of the time. Researchers counted around 150 TCR beta chains as cytomegalovirus-associated.

This CDR3 is built from 13 residues. The ends were cut back, 3 bases at V and 3 bases at J, with 9 bases in the middle. Looked up from germline, CDR1 is SGHNT and CDR2 is YENEEA. Primers: 60 Vbeta forward and 13 Jbeta reverse. Assay: immunoSEQ multiplex PCR; the TCRdb copy retains only in-frame clones and omits some. In the table there are 150,000 to 200,000 clones, about 80% of which are singletons. About this clone: The antigen remains unidentified.

The receptor was derived from a man aged 45 to 65 in good health and CMV-seropositive. The sample consisted of PBMCs. The chain has TRBV11-3 and TRBJ2-7, with D possibly matching TRBD1 (6 bases). DNA for the CDR3: TGTGCCAGCAGCTTCAGCAGGGGCTACGAGCAGTACTTC. This encodes CASSFSRGYEQYF.